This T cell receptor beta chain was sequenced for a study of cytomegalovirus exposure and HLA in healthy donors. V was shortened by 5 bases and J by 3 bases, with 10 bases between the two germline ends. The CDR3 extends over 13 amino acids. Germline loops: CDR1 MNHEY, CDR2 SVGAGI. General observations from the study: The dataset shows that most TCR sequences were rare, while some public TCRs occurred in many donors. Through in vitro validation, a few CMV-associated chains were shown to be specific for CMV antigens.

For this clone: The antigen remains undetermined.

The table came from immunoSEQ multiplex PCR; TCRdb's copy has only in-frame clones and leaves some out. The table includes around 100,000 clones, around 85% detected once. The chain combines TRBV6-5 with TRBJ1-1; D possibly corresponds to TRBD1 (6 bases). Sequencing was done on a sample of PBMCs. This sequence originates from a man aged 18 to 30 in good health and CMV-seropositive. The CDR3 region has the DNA TGTGCCAGCAGTCTAAACAGGGACACTGAAGCTTTCTTT. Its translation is CASSLNRDTEAFF.